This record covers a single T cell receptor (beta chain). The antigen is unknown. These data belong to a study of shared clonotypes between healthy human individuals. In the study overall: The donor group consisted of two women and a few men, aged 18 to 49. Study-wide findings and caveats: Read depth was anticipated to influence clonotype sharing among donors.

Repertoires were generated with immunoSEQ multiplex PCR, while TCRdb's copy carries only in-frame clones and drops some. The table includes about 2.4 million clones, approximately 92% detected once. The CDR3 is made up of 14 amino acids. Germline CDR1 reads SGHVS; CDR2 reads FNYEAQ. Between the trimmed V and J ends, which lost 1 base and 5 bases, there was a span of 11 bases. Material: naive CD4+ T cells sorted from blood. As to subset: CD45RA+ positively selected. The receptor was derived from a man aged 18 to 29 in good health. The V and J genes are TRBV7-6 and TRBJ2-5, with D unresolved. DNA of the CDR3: TGTGCCAGCAGCTTAGTCTTGTCCCTCGAGACCCAGTACTTC. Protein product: CASSLVLSLETQYF. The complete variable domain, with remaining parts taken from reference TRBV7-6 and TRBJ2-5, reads GAGVSQSPRYKVTKRGQDVALRCDPISGHVSLYWYRQALGQGPEFLTYFNYEAQQDKSGLPNDRFSAERPEGSISTLTIQRTEQRDSAMYRCASSLVLSLETQYFGPGTRLLVL.